The table lists the clone carrying this T cell receptor beta chain with many counts. Its antigen is still unknown. CDR1 and CDR2 from the germline V gene are MDHEN and SYDVKM. The CDR3 runs 22 residues. The ends lost 2 bases at V and 5 bases at J; junction bases unmatched: 26. Time point given: newly diagnosed GD, antithyroid drugs for less than 3 months. Preparation of the TCR library used RNA extracted from PBMCs. An endocrinology department in Xi'an, China, supplied the patients. Through Arm-PCR of CDR3 regions and iRepertoire HTBI primers, TCR beta libraries were built. Via MiXCR, TCRdb re-called the multiplex PCR reads, giving one row per CDR3 protein. The table records about 310,000 distinct CDR3 sequences, about 20% of them present only once. This specimen belongs to a study of regulatory T cells in long-lasting Graves disease. The overall study: Graves' patients, newly diagnosed, had taken antithyroid drugs under 3 months.

Findings and caveats of the study: When disease was persistent, TRBV28, TRBJ1-2 and TRBJ2-5 were the favored segments. It was possible that the small sample size reduced accuracy.

This receptor was taken from a female donor with Graves disease. The gene calls are TRBV28 and TRBJ2-1, with 8 bases aligning to TRBD2. The specimen was peripheral blood mononuclear cells (PBMCs), collected at new diagnosis, from a patient treated with antithyroid drugs. This CDR3 is CASSLEPPGLDLGHYSDNEQFF. The CDR3 DNA sequence: TGTGCCAGCAGTTTAGAGCCCCCGGGACTAGACCTAGGCCATTATTCAGACAATGAGCAGTTCTTC.